A single sample gave rise to the 4 T cell receptor beta chains below, sequenced in a study of T cell responses to AZD1222 COVID-19 vaccine (dated by TCRdb to about 2021). Library preparation employed the immunoSEQ multiplex PCR assay. Entries here come from immuneACCESS through TCRdb and include only in-frame sequences with V and J called. Some clones fail to appear in such tables; in the studies checked, an unresolved V gene covers under half of the shortfall, and the cause of the remainder is unknown. The sample data list about 130,000 clones, and more than 85% of these were observed just once. In total, the top ten clones hold roughly 1% of the sample. This sample's time point label indicates: baseline before first vaccination. Sequenced here: peripheral blood, sampled on day 0 of AZD1222 vaccination. These receptors were obtained from an adult in good health.

V and J are TRBV18 and TRBJ1-6; 9 nucleotides match TRBD1. The V segment lost 6 bases and the J segment 0 bases; nucleotides outside the gene matches: 9. Looked up from germline, CDR1 is KGHSH and CDR2 is LQKENI. CDR3 length: 18 residues. The CDR3 loop is CASSGTGIGGSYNSPLHF. The CDR3 DNA reads as TGTGCCAGCTCCGGGACAGGGATAGGGGGCTCCTATAATTCACCCCTCCACTTT.

This chain connects TRBV5-1 to TRBJ2-7; D may be TRBD1 (6 bases). V was pared by 3 bases and J by 6 bases, with 22 bases between. This CDR3 is 16 amino acids long. Germline CDR1 SGHRS, CDR2 YFSETQ. CDR3 region: CASSSDALQGWGEQYF. CDR3 nucleotide sequence: TGCGCCAGCAGCTCAGACGCCCTACAGGGTTGGGGCGAGCAGTACTTC.

The chain carries TRBV6-1 and TRBJ2-7; no definite D call. The V gene lost 2 bases and the J gene lost 3 bases, with 5 bases spanning the gap. The germline gives CDR1 MNHNS, CDR2 SASEGT. The CDR3 spans 12 residues. The CDR3, as DNA: TGTGCCAGCAGTGAATCGGGCTACGAGCAGTACTTC. As protein: CASSESGYEQYF.

This clone has only one observation. The CDR3 DNA follows: TGTGCCAGCAGCTTAGCGACGGGGGCGGCTAATGAAAAACTGTTTTTT. Encoded protein: CASSLATGAANEKLFF. J is TRBJ1-4 and V is TRBV7-8; TRBD1 is a possible D gene (6 bases). Per the germline V gene, CDR1 is SGHVS and CDR2 is FQNEAQ. The length of the CDR3 is 16 residues. V gave up 0 bases and J gave up 3 bases, with 11 bases separating them.